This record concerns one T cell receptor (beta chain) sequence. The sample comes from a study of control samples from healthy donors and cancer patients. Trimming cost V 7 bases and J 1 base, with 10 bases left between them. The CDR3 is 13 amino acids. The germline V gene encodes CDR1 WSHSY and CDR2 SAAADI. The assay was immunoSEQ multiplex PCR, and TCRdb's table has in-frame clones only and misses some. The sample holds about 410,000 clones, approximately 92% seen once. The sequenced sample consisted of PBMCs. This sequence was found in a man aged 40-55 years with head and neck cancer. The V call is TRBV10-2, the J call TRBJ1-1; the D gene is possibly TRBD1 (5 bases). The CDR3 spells CASTFGGNTEAFF. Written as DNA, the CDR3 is TGCGCCAGCACTTTCGGGGGGAACACTGAAGCTTTCTTT.